This T cell receptor beta chain was captured by sequencing in a study of T cell clusters in autoimmune cytopenias. Study background: TRB sequencing had a median about 52,000 reads and under 3,000 distinct clonotypes per sample.

This CDR3 spans 11 amino acids. The germline gives CDR1 SQVTM, CDR2 ANQGSEA. Each sample's input was about 270 ng genomic DNA, some 40,000 genome equivalents. This clonotype shows up as medium-sized by frequency. The target antigen is unknown. Study-level points and caveats: Physiological T cell clusters of healthy donors were apparently absent in primary autoimmune cytopenia patients.

One tube held mixed TRB-A and TRB-B primer pools for touch-down PCR. One entry per CDR3 protein, without DNA, is what TCRdb gives after re-calling the multiplex PCR reads. Reported are roughly 5,200 distinct CDR3 sequences; the ten largest clones contain roughly a fifth. The sample taken for sequencing was peripheral blood. The sequence was collected from a human donor with an autoimmune cytopenia or autoimmune hepatitis (not recorded which). The rearrangement uses TRBV29-1 and TRBJ1-3; the TCRdb D gene call, TRBD1, has no DNA to confirm it. CDR3 protein: CSVQGGNTIYF.